This entry lists 18 T cell receptor beta chains sequenced from one sample in a study of T-cell reconstitution after alpha-beta-depleted transplantation in children (dated by TCRdb to the mid-2010s). This specimen's treatment or condition label, interpreted: allogeneic hematopoietic cell transplantation with graft depleted of TCRalphabeta T cells and CD19 B cells. The library came from PCR. The reads were generated on an Illumina HiSeq 2500. Molecular barcoding was employed in the preparation of TCR libraries, with unique molecular identifiers being used to normalize TCRbeta repertoire quantification. TCRdb reprocessing: public reads trimmed at Q25 with fastp, clones called with MiXCR, in-frame beta chains kept. Every CDR3 protein is listed once, alongside the most common genes and DNA of its rows. The sample includes approximately 70,000 distinct CDR3 sequences, with approximately 4.4% observed a single time. The top ten clones comprise approximately 20% of the sample.

Sequences were derived from PBMCs, mostly from graft donor cells, sampled 180 days after TCRalphabeta/CD19-depleted stem cell transplant. These receptors were collected from a boy younger than two who had a stem cell transplant for acute myeloid leukemia, so the T cells may come from the graft donor.

This clonotype was seen at least ten times. The chain couples TRBV6-1 to TRBJ1-2, with 10 nucleotides matching TRBD1. V lost 7 bases, J lost 4 bases, and 6 bases stayed unmatched. The V gene's germline CDR1 is MNHNS and CDR2 SASEGT. The CDR3 loop spans 14 amino acids. CDR3 residues: CASMGTGAGYGYTF. Written as DNA, the CDR3 is TGTGCCAGCATGGGGACAGGGGCGGGCTATGGCTACACCTTC.

The sample holds many counts of this clonotype. The chain joins TRBV18 to TRBJ1-4; D gene uncertain. The CDR3 loop spans 13 amino acids. With 3 bases removed from V and 5 bases from J, the gap between germline ends came to 7 bases. Germline V gene data show CDR1 as KGHSH and CDR2 as LQKENI. The CDR3 DNA reads as TGTGCCAGCTCACCCGCGGTGAATGAAAAACTGTTTTTT. Translated: CASSPAVNEKLFF.

This clonotype was recorded at least ten times. V is TRBV4-3 and J is TRBJ2-7; 8 bases map to TRBD1. CDR1 and CDR2 from the germline V gene are LGHNA and YSLEER. V was pared by 5 bases and J by 2 bases, with 17 bases of the junction left unmatched. CDR3 size: 18 residues. The CDR3 region has the DNA TGCGCCAGCAGCTTGGGGCTTATCCCGGGACAGGTAGCCTACGAGCAGTACTTC. It translates to CASSLGLIPGQVAYEQYF.

Many counts were recorded for this clonotype. This sequence joins TRBV2 and TRBJ2-6; no definite D call. Germline lookup yields CDR1 SNHLY and CDR2 FYNNEI. Trimming took 7 bases from V and 0 from J, leaving 13 bases between them. This CDR3 has 16 amino acids. The CDR3 coding sequence is TGTGCCAGCATATTGATCTTTACCTCTGGGGCCAACGTCCTGACTTTC. Amino acids: CASILIFTSGANVLTF.

This clonotype has ten or more counts. This chain uses TRBV3-1 with TRBJ2-7, with D maybe TRBD2 (6 bases). This CDR3 spans 13 amino acids. V was cut by 6 bases and J by 1 base, with 10 bases left in between. Per germline, CDR1 LGHDT and CDR2 YNNKEL (reference sequence). The CDR3 loop is CASSPGRSYEQYF. The CDR3 DNA follows: TGTGCCAGCAGTCCAGGGAGGTCCTACGAGCAGTACTTC.

This clonotype has at least ten counts. The V call is TRBV20-1, the J call TRBJ1-1; no reliable D call. V shed 0 bases and J shed 1 base, with 9 bases lying between them. The CDR3 runs 14 residues. Looked up from germline, CDR1 is DFQATT and CDR2 is SNEGSKA (reference sequence). The CDR3 is CSARDPRQNTEAFF. In DNA form, the CDR3 reads TGCAGTGCTAGAGATCCCAGGCAGAACACTGAAGCTTTCTTT.

This clonotype was found many times. CDR3 nucleotide sequence: TGCAGTGCTAGTCCGGGACTAGCGGGGGCGGGCGGTGAGCAGTTCTTC. Its protein is CSASPGLAGAGGEQFF. The rearrangement links TRBV20-1 to TRBJ2-1; 14 bases are a match to TRBD2. V trimming: 3 bases; J trimming: 9 bases; junction bases outside the gene matches: 10. The length of the CDR3 is 16 residues. Germline lookup yields CDR1 DFQATT and CDR2 SNEGSKA (reference sequence).

The table lists this clonotype with a few counts. V gene TRBV11-3 combines with J gene TRBJ2-5; D gene ambiguous. Germline lookup yields CDR1 SGHNT and CDR2 YENEEA. V lost 4 bases, J lost 1 base, and 16 bases lay in between. CDR3 length: 16 residues. In DNA, the CDR3 is TGTGCCAGCAGCTCGATTTCCAACAGTCCCCAAGAGACCCAGTACTTC. Amino acid sequence: CASSSISNSPQETQYF.

This clonotype was detected many times. The V and J genes are TRBV3-1 and TRBJ2-5; tentatively, D is TRBD1 (6 bases). Trimming removed 0 bases from V and 5 bases from J, with 13 bases in between. This CDR3 is 15 amino acids long. Germline V CDR1 and CDR2: LGHDT, YNNKEL (reference sequence). The CDR3 spells CASSQDVGAWETQYF. CDR3 coding DNA: TGTGCCAGCAGCCAAGATGTGGGGGCCTGGGAGACCCAGTACTTC.

V and J are TRBV28 and TRBJ1-5, with D perhaps TRBD1 (5 bases). Trimming pared 3 bases from V and 2 bases from J, leaving 17 bases between. Germline CDR1 and CDR2: MDHEN and SYDVKM. The CDR3 totals 17 residues. CDR3 loop: CASSLPSVGTGNQPQHF. The CDR3 coding sequence is TGTGCCAGCAGTTTGCCCAGCGTTGGGACGGGCAATCAGCCCCAGCATTTT.

This clonotype was found many times. The CDR3 is CASSLERGYEQYV. The CDR3 DNA sequence: TGTGCCAGCAGCTTAGAAAGAGGGTACGAGCAGTACGTC. V gene TRBV11-2 combines with J gene TRBJ2-7, with D possibly TRBD2 on 5 matching bases. The CDR3 consists of 13 residues. Germline V lookup: CDR1 SGHAT, CDR2 FQNNGV. The V end lost 0 bases, the J end lost 4 bases, and 7 bases lay between the germline ends.

This clonotype showed up many times. The chain links TRBV27 to TRBJ2-3, with a tentative D call TRBD1 (5 bases). V gave up 6 bases and J gave up 5 bases, with 12 bases separating them. Germline V gives CDR1 MNHEY, CDR2 SMNVEV (reference sequence). The CDR3 totals 13 residues. CDR3 loop: CASSWGLGDTQYF. The CDR3, as DNA: TGTGCCAGCAGCTGGGGCCTTGGAGATACGCAGTATTTT.

A note on this clonotype: A much larger clone is a single base away; this may be a read error. The chain carries TRBV6-1 and TRBJ2-2, with D uncertain. In germline, CDR1 is MNHNS, CDR2 SASEGT. V lost 6 bases, J lost 1 base, and 12 bases lay in between. This CDR3 contains 15 residues. The CDR3 DNA is TGTGCCAGCAGACGGATCACCCAGAACACCGGGGAGCTGTTTTTT. This translates into CASRRITQNTGELFF.

This clonotype has ten or more counts. The chain uses TRBV7-6 and TRBJ2-7, with 10 bases that match TRBD2. The germline V gene encodes CDR1 SGHVS and CDR2 FNYEAQ. The CDR3 extends over 16 amino acids. V was pared by 5 bases and J by 2 bases, with 9 bases of the junction left unmatched. The CDR3 coding sequence is TGTGCCAGCAGCCCCGGCACTAGCGGGGTTCCCTACGAGCAGTACTTC. Protein product: CASSPGTSGVPYEQYF.

This clonotype has at least ten counts. The V and J genes are TRBV12-3 or TRBV12-4 and TRBJ1-1; D not resolved. Trimming removed 0 bases at V and 5 bases at J, with 7 bases between. The CDR3 has 13 amino acids. The CDR3 DNA follows: TGTGCCAGCAGTTTAGCGTGGGTAACTGAAGCTTTCTTT. Protein product: CASSLAWVTEAFF.

This clonotype has at least ten counts. The chain combines TRBV15 with TRBJ2-3, with D maybe TRBD1 (6 bases). The CDR3 is 15 amino acids. The V and J ends lost 2 bases and 0 bases respectively, with 9 bases between them. CDR1 and CDR2 from the germline V gene are LNHNV and YYDKDF (reference sequence). The CDR3 spells CATSRQGSSTDTQYF. In DNA form, the CDR3 reads TGTGCCACCAGCAGACAGGGGAGTAGCACAGATACGCAGTATTTT.

This chain uses TRBV30 with TRBJ1-6; no reliable D call. The length of the CDR3 is 17 residues. Germline V gene data show CDR1 as GTSNPN and CDR2 as SVGIG (reference sequence). The V and J ends lost 0 bases and 6 bases respectively, with 18 bases between them. CDR3 region: CAWSVDRQGLSNSPLHF. The CDR3 DNA reads as TGTGCCTGGAGTGTAGACCGACAAGGGTTGAGTAATTCACCCCTCCACTTT.

This clonotype was detected many times. The chain couples TRBV12-3 or TRBV12-4 to TRBJ1-3, with D unclear. The V and J ends lost 7 bases and 0 bases respectively, with 13 bases between them. The CDR3 is 15 residues long. CDR3 region: CASTDGLHSGNTIYF. The CDR3 DNA reads TGTGCCAGCACCGACGGACTTCACTCTGGAAACACCATATATTTT.